The entry below gives a single TCR beta chain sequence along with its context. Its antigen is unknown. Per-base qualities were not stored, and no clone one base away is much larger. This entry belongs to a study of long-term antiretroviral therapy in people with HIV (dated by TCRdb to between 2021 and 2024). Context from the whole study: The earliest samples were collected about a decade before the 2015 WHO recommendation for immediate ART, when ART was typically delayed until CD4 counts fell. A retrospective serial study tested whether ART initiation and durable HIV suppression were associated with changes in peripheral blood TRB repertoire composition and diversity. The cohort contributed fewer than 200 cryopreserved PBMC samples from under 35 adults with confirmed HIV infection, collected serially over a mean of roughly 6 years (range 1-12). Among the 30 to 35 participants with HIV, over nine were female. No cross-contamination during QIAcube processing was seen in test extractions of a monoclonal T-cell line run alongside 33 polyclonal samples. The study at large found these results: Limited PBMC availability meant only the TCR beta chain was sequenced, without alpha chain pairing. The repertoire was dominated across all time points by expanded TRB clones identified before ART initiation, although this dominance was seen to fluctuate and to decrease in many PLHIV after ART. Because cell numbers in pre-ART samples were limited, unsorted PBMC were profiled instead of sorted CD4+ and CD8+ T cells. Inferences about post-ART repertoire changes are limited because no data were available on ART adherence, viral resistance or therapy changes. Samples dated from about 2003 to 2018, and the ART regimens used may be less effective than current ones. HIV repertoires had narrower CDR3 length ranges than controls, and the network structure suggested an antigen-experienced repertoire that shifted only slightly toward naive after ART. A significant increase in TRB diversity was found to be associated with ART initiation, although TRB diversity was observed to remain significantly below that of transplant donor controls even after long-term ART.

Germline trimming amounts to 5 bases on V and 5 bases on J, with 10 as the count of junction bases outside the gene matches. CDR3 length: 15 amino acids, cysteine to phenylalanine. Only the CDR3 DNA is retained, 45 bases long and in frame from the first base. CDR1 and CDR2, per the germline V gene, are SNHLY and FYNNEI. Sequencing of the TRB variable region was done with the immunoSEQ hsTCRB v3.0 assay at survey level resolution. The target sequencing depth for TRB was about 40,000-55,000 T-cell genomes per sample. An Illumina MiSeq with a v3 150-cycle kit was used to sequence the pooled TRB libraries. Concerning the study's data processing: Repertoire analysis ran in R within a reproducible Nextflow workflow covering QC, data transformation and analysis. LymphoSeq2, an R package for exploring AIRR-Seq data, was used to implement custom analyses. A few samples yielding fewer than 5000 total TRB sequences were excluded, leaving 188 analyzed HIV repertoires. Among the 170 to 200 retained HIV repertoires, 59 were collected before ART initiation and roughly 130 after ART initiation. Repertoires were downsampled to 5000 TRB nucleotide sequences, and summary statistics were averaged over 100 downsampling iterations. TRB sequences were retained for analysis only if CDR3 regions of at least seven amino acids were present. Two measures captured diversity: a Shannon entropy-derived clonality score and the Gini coefficient. In the repertoire networks, any two of the top 5000 CDR3 amino acid sequences were connected whenever the two sequences differed by an edit distance of one. For TRB CDR3 amino acid sequences, GLIPH2 was used to predict antigen specificity groups and MHC restriction. To flag known associations with CMV, EBV, HIV or tissue antigens, CDR3 amino acid sequences were compared against VDJdb and McPAS-TCR. Pre-ART, post-ART and control groups were compared with Wilcoxon signed-rank tests and Holm-Bonferroni correction. The table comes from immuneACCESS by way of TCRdb, which keeps in-frame sequences with V and J called. Part of the clones is missing from these tables; in studies checked, under half for an unresolved V gene and the rest for unknown reasons. V and J calls and clone size are as listed in that table; D and trimming were resolved from the DNA. This sample holds around 18,000 clones; 75% to 85% were observed only once. The top ten clonotypes cover around 6.6% of the sample.

To be included, a participant needed at least one PBMC sample from before ART initiation plus at least two post-ART samples. Every participant with HIV received treatment in the United States of America. Cryopreserved samples of roughly 0.85-11 million PBMC were thawed and washed before DNA extraction. At the time of the earliest PBMC sample for each participant with HIV, ages ranged from about 20 to 55 years. PBMC samples from each participant spanned 1-4 timepoints before ART initiation and 2-8 timepoints after ART initiation, with a median of 7 samples. Serial HIV viral load, CD4+ T-cell count, ART history and demographic data were obtained for every participant. Genomic DNA was extracted from unsorted PBMC with a Qiagen kit on a QIAcube, with processing performed in batches of 12 samples.

This receptor was identified in a man aged 18-30 years with HIV. The chain is assembled from TRBV2 and TRBJ1-1; 8 of the junction bases match TRBD1. The specimen comprised unsorted PBMCs, sampled at the start of antiretroviral therapy, before treatment. CDR3 reads: CASSYDRGRGTEAFF. The DNA sequence is TGTGCCAGCAGTTACGACAGGGGCCGAGGGACTGAAGCTTTCTTT.